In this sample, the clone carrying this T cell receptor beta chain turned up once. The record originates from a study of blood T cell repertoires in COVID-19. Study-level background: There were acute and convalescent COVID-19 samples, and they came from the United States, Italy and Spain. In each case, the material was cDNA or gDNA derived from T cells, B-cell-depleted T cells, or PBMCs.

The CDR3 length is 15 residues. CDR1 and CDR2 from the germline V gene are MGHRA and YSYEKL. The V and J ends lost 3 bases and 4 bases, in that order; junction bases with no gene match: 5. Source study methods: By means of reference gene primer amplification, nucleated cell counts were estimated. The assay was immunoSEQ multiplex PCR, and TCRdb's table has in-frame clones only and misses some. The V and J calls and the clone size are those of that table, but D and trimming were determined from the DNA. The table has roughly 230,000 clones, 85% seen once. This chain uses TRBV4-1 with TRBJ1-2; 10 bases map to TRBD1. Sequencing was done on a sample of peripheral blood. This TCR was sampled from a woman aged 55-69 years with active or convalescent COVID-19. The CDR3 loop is CASSQRQGAGYGYTF. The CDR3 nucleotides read TGCGCCAGCAGCCAGAGACAGGGGGCGGGCTATGGCTACACCTTC.